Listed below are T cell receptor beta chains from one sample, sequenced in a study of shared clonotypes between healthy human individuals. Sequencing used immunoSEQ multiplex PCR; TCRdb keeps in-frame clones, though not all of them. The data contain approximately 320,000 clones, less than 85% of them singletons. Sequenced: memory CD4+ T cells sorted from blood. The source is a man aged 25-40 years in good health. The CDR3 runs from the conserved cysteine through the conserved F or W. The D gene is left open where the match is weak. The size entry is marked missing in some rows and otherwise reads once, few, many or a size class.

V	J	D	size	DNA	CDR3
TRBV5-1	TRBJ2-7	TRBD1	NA	TGCGCCAGCAGCGGACAGGGGGCCGCCTACGAGCAGTACTTC	CASSGQGAAYEQYF
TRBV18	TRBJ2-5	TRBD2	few	TGTGCCAGCTCACCAGCTCGGAGCGGGAGTGCACAAGAGACCCAGTACTTC	CASSPARSGSAQETQYF
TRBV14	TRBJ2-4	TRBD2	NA	TGTGCCAGCAGCCACCCATCGGGTAGCGGGAGAGGGGAAAACATTCAGTACTTC	CASSHPSGSGRGENIQYF
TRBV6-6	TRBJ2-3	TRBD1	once	TGTGCCAGCAGGGGGGGACAGGGAACAGATACGCAGTATTTT	CASRGGQGTDTQYF
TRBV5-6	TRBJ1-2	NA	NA	TGTGCCAGCAGCTTGGGGGACAACTACTATGGCTACACCTTC	CASSLGDNYYGYTF
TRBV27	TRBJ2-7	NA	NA	TGTGCCAGCAGTTTATCGTGGGTCCACGTCTCTGAGCAGTACTTC	CASSLSWVHVSEQYF
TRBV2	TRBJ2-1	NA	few	TGTGCCAGCAGTTCCCGGGATAAGACGCGGAATGAGCAGTTCTTC	CASSSRDKTRNEQFF
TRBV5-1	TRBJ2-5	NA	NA	TGCGCCAGCAGCGGAGGGGGGCTCGGGTCGATCAAAGAGACCCAGTACTTC	CASSGGGLGSIKETQYF
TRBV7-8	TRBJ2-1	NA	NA	TGTGCCAGCAGCTTCAATGGGAATGAGCAGTTCTTC	CASSFNGNEQFF
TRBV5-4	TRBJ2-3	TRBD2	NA	TGTGCCAGCAGCAGCCCCGAGGGACTAGCGGAAGGTACAGATACGCAGTATTTT	CASSSPEGLAEGTDTQYF